This TCR beta chain was documented in a study of blood T cell repertoires in COVID-19. Across the whole study: COVID-19 samples from acute and convalescent phases originated in the United States, Italy and Spain.

This CDR3 has 16 amino acids. CDR1 and CDR2 from the germline V gene are SGHAT and FQNNGV. The V segment lost 5 bases and the J segment 2 bases; nucleotides outside the gene matches: 7. Study processing details: By means of reference gene primer amplification, nucleated cell counts were estimated. Repertoires were generated with immunoSEQ multiplex PCR, while TCRdb's copy carries only in-frame clones and drops some. V, J and clone size are taken as reported in that table, and D and trimming were inferred from the DNA itself. The table shows around 97,000 clones, with approximately 84% occurring only once.

This receptor was obtained from a man in his 70s with acute or convalescent COVID-19. V gene TRBV11-2 combines with J gene TRBJ2-5; the match to TRBD2 covers 11 bases. Sequenced material: peripheral blood. CDR3: CASSVTSGSRQETQYF. The CDR3 DNA is TGTGCCAGCAGCGTAACTAGCGGGAGTCGTCAAGAGACCCAGTACTTC.